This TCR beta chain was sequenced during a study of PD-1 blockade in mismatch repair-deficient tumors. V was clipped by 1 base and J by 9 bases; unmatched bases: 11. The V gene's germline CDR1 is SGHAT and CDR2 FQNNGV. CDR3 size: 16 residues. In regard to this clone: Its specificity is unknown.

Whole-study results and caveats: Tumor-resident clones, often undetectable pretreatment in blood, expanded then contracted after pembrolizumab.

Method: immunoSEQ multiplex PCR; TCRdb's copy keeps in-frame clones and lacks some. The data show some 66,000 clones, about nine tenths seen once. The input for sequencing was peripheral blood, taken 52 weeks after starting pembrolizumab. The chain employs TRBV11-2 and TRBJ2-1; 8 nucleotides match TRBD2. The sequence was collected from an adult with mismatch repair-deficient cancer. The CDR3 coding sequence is TGTGCCAGCAGCTTAGTATACAGCGGGAGTGTAAGTGAGCAGTTCTTC. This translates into CASSLVYSGSVSEQFF.